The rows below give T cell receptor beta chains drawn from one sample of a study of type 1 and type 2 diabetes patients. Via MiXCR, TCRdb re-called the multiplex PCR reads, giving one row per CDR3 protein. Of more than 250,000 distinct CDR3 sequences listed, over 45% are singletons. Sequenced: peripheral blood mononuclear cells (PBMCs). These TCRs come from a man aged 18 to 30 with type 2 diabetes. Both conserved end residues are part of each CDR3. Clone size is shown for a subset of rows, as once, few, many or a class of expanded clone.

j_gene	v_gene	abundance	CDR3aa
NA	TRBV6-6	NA	CASSEASGRPPEQFF
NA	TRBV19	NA	CASSGARDSNYEQYF
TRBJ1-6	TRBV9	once	CASSVVGVSPLHF
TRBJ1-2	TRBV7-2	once	CASSRENRGRGGYTF
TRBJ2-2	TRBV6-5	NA	CASSYRTGPTGELFF
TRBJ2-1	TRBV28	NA	CASSFNTIYNEQFF
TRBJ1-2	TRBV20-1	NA	CSSSVPYGYTF
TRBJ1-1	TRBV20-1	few	CSAYRDNTEAFF
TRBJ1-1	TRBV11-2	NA	CASSLASGGTEAFF
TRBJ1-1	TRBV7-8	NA	CASSSPGTGSAEAFF
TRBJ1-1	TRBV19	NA	CASSIPKNTEAFF